This T cell receptor (beta chain) was retrieved from a study of T cell responses to AZD1222 COVID-19 vaccine. General study results and limits: At study baseline, merely six AZD1222 recipients were seropositive. There were vaccine-associated CD4 TCRs across spike, dominant at 160-218 and 743-854.

The table came from immunoSEQ multiplex PCR; TCRdb's copy has only in-frame clones and leaves some out. The sample shows approximately 76,000 clones, about nine tenths of them seen only once. Trimming pared 2 bases from V and 6 bases from J, leaving 11 bases between. This CDR3 comprises 14 residues. The germline V gene encodes CDR1 KGHSH and CDR2 LQKENI. As regards this clone: Its antigen is currently unknown.

This TCR derives from an adult in good health. The chain joins TRBV18 to TRBJ2-1; no reliable D call. Sequenced here: peripheral blood, sampled on day 0 of MenACWY control vaccination. CDR3 sequence reads: CASSPESRRNEQFF. In DNA form, the CDR3 reads TGTGCCAGCTCACCAGAGTCTAGACGCAATGAGCAGTTCTTC.